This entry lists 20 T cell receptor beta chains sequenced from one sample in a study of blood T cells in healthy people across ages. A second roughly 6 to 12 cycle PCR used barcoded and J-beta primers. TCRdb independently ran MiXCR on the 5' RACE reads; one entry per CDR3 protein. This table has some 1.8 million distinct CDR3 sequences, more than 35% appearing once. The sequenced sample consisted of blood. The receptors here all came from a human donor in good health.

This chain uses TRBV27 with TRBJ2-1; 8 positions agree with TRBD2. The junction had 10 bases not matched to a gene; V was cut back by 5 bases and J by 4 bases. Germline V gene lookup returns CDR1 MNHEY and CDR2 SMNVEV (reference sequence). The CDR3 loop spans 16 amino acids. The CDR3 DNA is TGTGCCAGCAGTCCCAAGTCGGGGGGGTTTTACAATGAGCAGTTCTTC. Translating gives CASSPKSGGFYNEQFF.

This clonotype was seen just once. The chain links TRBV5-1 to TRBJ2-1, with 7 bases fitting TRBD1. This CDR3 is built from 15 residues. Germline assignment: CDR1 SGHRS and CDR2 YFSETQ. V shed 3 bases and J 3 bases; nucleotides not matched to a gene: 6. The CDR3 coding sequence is TGCGCCAGCAGCTCGTTGGGACAGAGCTACAATGAGCAGTTCTTC. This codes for CASSSLGQSYNEQFF.

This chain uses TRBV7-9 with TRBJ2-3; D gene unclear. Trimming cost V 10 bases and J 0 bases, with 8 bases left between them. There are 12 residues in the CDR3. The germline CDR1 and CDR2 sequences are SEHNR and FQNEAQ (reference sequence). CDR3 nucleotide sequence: TGTGCCACCGAGACTAGCACAGATACGCAGTATTTT. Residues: CATETSTDTQYF.

The CDR3 region has the DNA TGTGCCAGCAACAAACAAGAGGCCTCCTACGAGCAGTACTTC. It is translated as CASNKQEASYEQYF. The chain employs TRBV7-2 and TRBJ2-7, with unresolved D. The length of the CDR3 is 14 residues. V lost 7 bases, J lost 0 bases, and 13 bases lay in between. CDR1 is SGHTA, CDR2 FQGNSA, per germline.

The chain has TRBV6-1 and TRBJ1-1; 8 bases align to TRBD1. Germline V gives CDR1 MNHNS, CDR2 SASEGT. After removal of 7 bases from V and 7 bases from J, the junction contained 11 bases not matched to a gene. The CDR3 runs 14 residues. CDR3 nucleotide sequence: TGTGCCAGCAATCCAGGGGGCCGGGGCTTTGAAGCTTTCTTT. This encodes CASNPGGRGFEAFF.

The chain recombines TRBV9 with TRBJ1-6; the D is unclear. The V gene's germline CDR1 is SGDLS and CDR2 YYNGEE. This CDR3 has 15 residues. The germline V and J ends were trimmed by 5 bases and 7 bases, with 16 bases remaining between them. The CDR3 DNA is TGTGCCAGCAGGCGGGGAAGGGAGGACAATTCACCCCTCCACTTT. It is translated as CASRRGREDNSPLHF.

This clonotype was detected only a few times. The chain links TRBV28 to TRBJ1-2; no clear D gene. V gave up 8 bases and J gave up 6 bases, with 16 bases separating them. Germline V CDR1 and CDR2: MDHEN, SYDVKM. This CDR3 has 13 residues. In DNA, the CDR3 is TGTGCCAGCCTCCCCCGATGGTTTAATGGCTACACCTTC. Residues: CASLPRWFNGYTF.

CDR3 DNA: TGTGCCAGCAGCCCCTCTAGCGGGGGTATCTACAATGAGCAGTTCTTC. It yields the protein CASSPSSGGIYNEQFF. The chain uses TRBV7-2 and TRBJ2-1; 10 bases agree with TRBD2. The V segment lost 5 bases and the J segment 3 bases; nucleotides outside the gene matches: 7. CDR1 is SGHTA, CDR2 FQGNSA, per germline. The CDR3 covers 16 residues.

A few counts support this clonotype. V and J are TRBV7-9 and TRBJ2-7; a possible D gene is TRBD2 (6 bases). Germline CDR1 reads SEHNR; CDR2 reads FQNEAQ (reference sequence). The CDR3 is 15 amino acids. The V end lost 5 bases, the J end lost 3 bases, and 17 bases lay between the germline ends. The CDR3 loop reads CASSGKGLKVYEQYF. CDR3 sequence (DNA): TGTGCCAGCAGCGGAAAGGGACTCAAAGTCTACGAGCAGTACTTC. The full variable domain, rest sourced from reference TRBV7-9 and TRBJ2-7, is DTGVSQNPRHKITKRGQNVTFRCDPISEHNRLYWYRQTLGQGPEFLTYFQNEAQLEKSRLLSDRFSAERPKGSFSTLEIQRTEQGDSAMYLCASSGKGLKVYEQYFGPGTRLTVT.

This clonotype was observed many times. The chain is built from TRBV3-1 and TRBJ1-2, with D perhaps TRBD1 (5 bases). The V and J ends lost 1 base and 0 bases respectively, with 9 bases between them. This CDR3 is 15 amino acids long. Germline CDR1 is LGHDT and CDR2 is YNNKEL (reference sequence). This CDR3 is CASSQATGANYGYTF. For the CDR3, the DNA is TGTGCCAGCAGCCAAGCTACAGGAGCTAACTATGGCTACACCTTC. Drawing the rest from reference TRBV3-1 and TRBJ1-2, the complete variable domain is DTAVSQTPKYLVTQMGNDKSIKCEQNLGHDTMYWYKQDSKKFLKIMFSYNNKELIINETVPNRFSPKSPDKAHLNLHINSLELGDSAVYFCASSQATGANYGYTFGSGTRLTVV.

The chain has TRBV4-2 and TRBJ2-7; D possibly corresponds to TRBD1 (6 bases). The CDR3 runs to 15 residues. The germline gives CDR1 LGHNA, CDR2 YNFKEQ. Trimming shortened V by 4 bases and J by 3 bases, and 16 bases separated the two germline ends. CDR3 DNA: TGTGCCAGCAGCCTAGCCGGGACACCAGACTACGAGCAGTACTTC. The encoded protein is CASSLAGTPDYEQYF.

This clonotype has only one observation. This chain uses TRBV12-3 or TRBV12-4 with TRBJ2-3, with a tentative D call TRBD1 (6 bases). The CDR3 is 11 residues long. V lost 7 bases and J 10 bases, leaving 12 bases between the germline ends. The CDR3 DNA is TGTGCCAGCACTCAGGGGTTAGCGCAGTATTTT. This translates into CASTQGLAQYF.

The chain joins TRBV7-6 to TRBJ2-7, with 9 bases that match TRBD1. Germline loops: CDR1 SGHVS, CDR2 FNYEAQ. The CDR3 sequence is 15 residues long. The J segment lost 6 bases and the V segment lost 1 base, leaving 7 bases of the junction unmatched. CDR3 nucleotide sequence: TGTGCCAGCAGCTTAGGTGGGACAGGGATCAGCGAGCAGTACTTC. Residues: CASSLGGTGISEQYF.

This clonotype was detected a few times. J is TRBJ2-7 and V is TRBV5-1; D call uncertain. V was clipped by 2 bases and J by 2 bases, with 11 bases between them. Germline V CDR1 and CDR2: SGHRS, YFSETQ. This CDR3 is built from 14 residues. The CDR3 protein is CASSFRTKTYEQYF. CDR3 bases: TGCGCCAGCAGCTTTAGGACCAAGACCTACGAGCAGTACTTC.

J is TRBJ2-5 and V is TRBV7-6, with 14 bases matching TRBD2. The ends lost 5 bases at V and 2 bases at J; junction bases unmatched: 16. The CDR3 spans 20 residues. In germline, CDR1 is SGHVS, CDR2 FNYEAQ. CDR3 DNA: TGTGCCAGCAGCCCTCATCCGACTAGCGGGGGGGCCAGGGGGCAAGAGACCCAGTACTTC. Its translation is CASSPHPTSGGARGQETQYF.

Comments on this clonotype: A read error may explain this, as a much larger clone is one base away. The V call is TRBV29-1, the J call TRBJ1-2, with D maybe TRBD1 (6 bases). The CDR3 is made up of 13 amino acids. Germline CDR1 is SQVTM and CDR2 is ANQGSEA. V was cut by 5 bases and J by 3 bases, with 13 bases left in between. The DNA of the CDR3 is TGCAGCGTTTGCGGGGGCGCGGACTATGGCTACACCTTC. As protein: CSVCGGADYGYTF.

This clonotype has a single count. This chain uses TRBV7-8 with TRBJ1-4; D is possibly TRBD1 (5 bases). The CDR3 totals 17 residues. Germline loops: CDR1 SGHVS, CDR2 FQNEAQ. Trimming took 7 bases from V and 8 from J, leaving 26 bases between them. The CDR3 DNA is TGTGCCAGCACCCAACGTAGGGGCTGGGGGATAAGCGAAAAACTGTTTTTT. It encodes CASTQRRGWGISEKLFF.

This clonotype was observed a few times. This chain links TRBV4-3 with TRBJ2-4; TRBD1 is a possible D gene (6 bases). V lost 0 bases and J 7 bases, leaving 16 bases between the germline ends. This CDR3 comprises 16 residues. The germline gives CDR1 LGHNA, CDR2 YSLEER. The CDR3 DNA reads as TGCGCCAGCAGCCAAGATTCGCAGGGGATGAGGAACATTCAGTACTTC. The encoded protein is CASSQDSQGMRNIQYF.

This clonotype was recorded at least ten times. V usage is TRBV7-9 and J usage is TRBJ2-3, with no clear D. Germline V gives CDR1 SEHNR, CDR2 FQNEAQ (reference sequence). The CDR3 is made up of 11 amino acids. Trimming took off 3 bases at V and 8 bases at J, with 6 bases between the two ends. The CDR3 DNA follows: TGTGCCAGCAGCTTTGATTTTACGCAGTATTTT. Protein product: CASSFDFTQYF.

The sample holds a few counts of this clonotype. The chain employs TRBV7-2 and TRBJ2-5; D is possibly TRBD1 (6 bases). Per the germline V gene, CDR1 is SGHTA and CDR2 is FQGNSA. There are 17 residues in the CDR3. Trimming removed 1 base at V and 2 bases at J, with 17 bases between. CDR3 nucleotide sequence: TGTGCCAGCAGCTTAGTCCCACAACAGGGATGGCAAGAGACCCAGTACTTC. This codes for CASSLVPQQGWQETQYF.